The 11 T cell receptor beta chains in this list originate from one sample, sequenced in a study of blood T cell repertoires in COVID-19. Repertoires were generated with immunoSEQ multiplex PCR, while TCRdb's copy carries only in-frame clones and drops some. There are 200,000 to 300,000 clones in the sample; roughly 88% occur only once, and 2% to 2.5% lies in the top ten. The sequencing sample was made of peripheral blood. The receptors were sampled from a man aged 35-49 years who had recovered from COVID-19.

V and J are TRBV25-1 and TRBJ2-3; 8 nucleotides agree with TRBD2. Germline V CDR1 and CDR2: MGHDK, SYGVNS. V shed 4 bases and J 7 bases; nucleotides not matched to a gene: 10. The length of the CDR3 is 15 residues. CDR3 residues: CASSGSGGPGNTQYF. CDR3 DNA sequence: TGTGCCAGCAGTGGGTCGGGAGGGCCCGGGAATACGCAGTATTTT.

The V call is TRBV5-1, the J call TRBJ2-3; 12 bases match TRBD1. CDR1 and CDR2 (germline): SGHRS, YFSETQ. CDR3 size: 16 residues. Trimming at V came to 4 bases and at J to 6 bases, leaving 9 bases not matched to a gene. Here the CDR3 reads CASSPPGTGGPDTQYF. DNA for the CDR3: TGCGCCAGCAGCCCGCCAGGGACAGGGGGCCCGGATACGCAGTATTTT.

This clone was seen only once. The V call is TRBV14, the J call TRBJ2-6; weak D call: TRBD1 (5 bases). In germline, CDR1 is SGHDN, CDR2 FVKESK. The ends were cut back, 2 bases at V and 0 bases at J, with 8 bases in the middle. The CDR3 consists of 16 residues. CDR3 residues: CASSQIQVSGANVLTF. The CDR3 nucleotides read TGTGCCAGCAGCCAAATACAGGTCTCTGGGGCCAACGTCCTGACTTTC.

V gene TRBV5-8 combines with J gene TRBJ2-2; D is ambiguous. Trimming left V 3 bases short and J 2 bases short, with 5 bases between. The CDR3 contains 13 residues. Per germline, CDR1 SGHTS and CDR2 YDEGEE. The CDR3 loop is CASSSRNTGELFF. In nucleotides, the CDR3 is TGTGCCAGCAGCTCCAGAAACACCGGGGAGCTGTTTTTT.

The CDR3 sequence: CASTQTGMGYTF. CDR3 nucleotide sequence: TGTGCCAGCACCCAAACAGGGATGGGCTACACCTTC. This chain connects TRBV6-5 to TRBJ1-2; D perhaps matches TRBD1 (6 bases). V lost 7 bases, J lost 8 bases, and 14 bases lay in between. Germline lookup yields CDR1 MNHEY and CDR2 SVGAGI. The CDR3 extends over 12 amino acids.

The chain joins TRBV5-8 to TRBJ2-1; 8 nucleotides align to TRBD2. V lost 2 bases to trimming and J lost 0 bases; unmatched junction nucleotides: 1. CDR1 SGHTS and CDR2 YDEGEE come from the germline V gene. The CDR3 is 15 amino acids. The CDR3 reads CASSLGLASYNEQFF. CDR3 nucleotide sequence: TGTGCCAGCAGCTTAGGACTAGCCTCCTACAATGAGCAGTTCTTC.

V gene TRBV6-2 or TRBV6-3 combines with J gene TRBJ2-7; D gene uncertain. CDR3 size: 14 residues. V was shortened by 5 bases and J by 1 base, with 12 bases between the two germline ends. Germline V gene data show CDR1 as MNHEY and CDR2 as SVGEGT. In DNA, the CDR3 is TGTGCCAGCAGTGGCCTTTCCGGGTCCTACGAGCAGTACTTC. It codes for CASSGLSGSYEQYF.

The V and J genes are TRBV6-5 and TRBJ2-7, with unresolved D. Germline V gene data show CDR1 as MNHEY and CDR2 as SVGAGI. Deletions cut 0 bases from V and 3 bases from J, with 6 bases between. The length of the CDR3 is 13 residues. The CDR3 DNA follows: TGTGCCAGCAGTTACTCGAGGATCTACGAGCAGTACTTC. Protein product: CASSYSRIYEQYF.

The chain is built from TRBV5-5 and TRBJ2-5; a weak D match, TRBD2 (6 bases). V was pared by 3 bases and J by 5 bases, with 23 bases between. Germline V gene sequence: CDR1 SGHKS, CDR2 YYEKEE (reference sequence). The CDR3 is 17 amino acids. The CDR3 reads CASSWGDLGRRVETQYF. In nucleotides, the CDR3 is TGTGCCAGCAGCTGGGGGGACCTAGGGCGGAGGGTGGAGACCCAGTACTTC.

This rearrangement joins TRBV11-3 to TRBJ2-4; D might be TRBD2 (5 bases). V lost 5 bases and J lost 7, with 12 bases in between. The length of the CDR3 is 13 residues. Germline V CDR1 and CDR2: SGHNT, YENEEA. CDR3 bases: TGTGCCAGCAGCACCGGCCGGGGTAACATTCAGTACTTC. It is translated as CASSTGRGNIQYF. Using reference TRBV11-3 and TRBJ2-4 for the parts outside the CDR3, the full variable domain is EAGVVQSPRYKIIEKKQPVAFWCNPISGHNTLYWYLQNLGQGPELLIRYENEEAVDDSQLPKDRFSAERLKGVDSTLKIQPAELGDSAVYLCASSTGRGNIQYFGAGTRLSVL.

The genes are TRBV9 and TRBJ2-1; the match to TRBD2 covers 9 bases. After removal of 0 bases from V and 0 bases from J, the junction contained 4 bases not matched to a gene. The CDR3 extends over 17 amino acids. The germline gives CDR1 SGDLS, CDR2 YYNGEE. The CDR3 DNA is TGTGCCAGCAGCGTAGTCGCGGGAGGGCCCTCCTACAATGAGCAGTTCTTC. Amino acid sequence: CASSVVAGGPSYNEQFF.